These T cell receptor beta chains were read from a single sample in a study of CD8 T cells in Susac syndrome. TCRdb passed the immunoSEQ multiplex PCR reads through MiXCR, listing each CDR3 protein once. The sample holds some 110,000 distinct CDR3 sequences, 80% to 95% seen once. What was sequenced was CD8+ T cells from PBMCs. All receptors come from a human donor with multiple sclerosis. Each CDR3 is given with its conserved first and last residue. A D gene is named only where the DNA matches it firmly. Clone size is given for some rows only: seen once, a few or many times, or a class if the clone is expanded.

j_gene	d_gene	len	abundance	v_gene	CDR3nt	CDR3aa
TRBJ2-1	-	14	-	TRBV25-1	TGTGCCAGCAGTGAATACGACGGTTATAATGAGCAGTTCTTC	CASSEYDGYNEQFF
TRBJ2-2	TRBD2	18	-	TRBV7-6	TGTGCCAGCAGCTGGTCCGGGACTAGCGGGCCGAACACCGGGGAGCTGTTTTTT	CASSWSGTSGPNTGELFF
TRBJ1-1	-	14	-	TRBV7-2	TGTGCCAGCAGCTATAGGACAGCGAACACTGAAGCTTTCTTT	CASSYRTANTEAFF
TRBJ2-5	TRBD1	15	-	TRBV5-6	TGTGCCAGCAGCTTGAGCAGGGGGCTGTTGGAGACCCAGTACTTC	CASSLSRGLLETQYF
TRBJ2-4	-	12	once	TRBV7-9	TGTGCCAGCAGCTTATTAATCGACATTCAGTACTTC	CASSLLIDIQYF
TRBJ2-5	-	12	-	TRBV30	TGTGCCTGGAGTAGGGCGGAGAAGACCCAGTACTTC	CAWSRAEKTQYF
TRBJ2-1	-	13	-	TRBV12-3/TRBV12-4	TGTGCCAGCACCCACCAGGGTCGGAATGAGCAGTTCTTC	CASTHQGRNEQFF
TRBJ2-7	TRBD1	15	-	TRBV20-1	TGCAGTGCTAGAGAACAGGGGGCGTCTTCCTACGAGCAGTACTTC	CSAREQGASSYEQYF
TRBJ1-2	-	14	-	TRBV19	TGTGCCAGTAGTATAGCGGAGGAAATCTATGGCTACACCTTC	CASSIAEEIYGYTF
TRBJ2-5	TRBD1	14	-	TRBV4-1	TGCGCCAGCAGCCTAGGACAGGTCCGAGAGACCCAGTACTTC	CASSLGQVRETQYF
TRBJ1-5	-	15	-	TRBV6-6	TGTGCCAGCGGGACCAGGGCTAACCCCAATCAGCCCCAGCATTTT	CASGTRANPNQPQHF
TRBJ2-1	-	19	-	TRBV3-1	TGTGCCAGCAGCCCCGCCACCCAAACCGGGACCCGACGATGGAATGAGCAGTTCTTC	CASSPATQTGTRRWNEQFF
TRBJ2-1	-	18	-	TRBV4-2	TGTGCCAGCAGCCAAGAAGTGAGTAGCGCAACGTTCTACAATGAGCAGTTCTTC	CASSQEVSSATFYNEQFF
TRBJ2-2	-	13	few	TRBV29-1	TGCAGCGTTGTGACAGGGAACACCGGGGAGCTGTTTTTT	CSVVTGNTGELFF
TRBJ1-1	-	13	once	TRBV11-2	TGTGCCAGCAGCTTAGAAGGAGCCAGGAAAGCTTTCTTT	CASSLEGARKAFF
TRBJ2-1	-	14	once	TRBV15	TGTGCCACCAGCAGTATCCTAGATGCCTTGGGGCAGTTCTTC	CATSSILDALGQFF
TRBJ2-2	-	14	-	TRBV2	TGTGCCCATCTGGGGGGAAGGGCCACCGGGGAGCTGTTTTTT	CAHLGGRATGELFF
TRBJ2-1	-	12	once	TRBV2	TGTGCCAGCAGTGGACGGGACGATGAGCAGTTCTTC	CASSGRDDEQFF
TRBJ2-2	TRBD1	16	-	TRBV12-3/TRBV12-4	TGTGCCAGCAGTTTAAGGGACAGGGGTACCCCCGGGGAGCTGTTTTTT	CASSLRDRGTPGELFF
TRBJ2-3	-	14	-	TRBV5-1	TGCGCCAGCAGCTTGGTACCAGTCACAGATACGCAGTATTTT	CASSLVPVTDTQYF
TRBJ1-6	TRBD1	17	-	TRBV5-1	TGCGCCAGCAGCTCGTTAGGGGGCGATTCCTATAATTCACCCCTCCACTTT	CASSSLGGDSYNSPLHF
TRBJ2-7	-	13	-	TRBV7-8	TGTGCCAGCAGCTTGGAGACAGTCTACGAGCAGTACTTC	CASSLETVYEQYF
TRBJ2-1	TRBD1	17	-	TRBV28	TGTGCCAGCAGTGGACAGGACCTAGAAAGAGCCTACAATGAGCAGTTCTTC	CASSGQDLERAYNEQFF
TRBJ1-1	-	14	-	TRBV5-6	TGTGCCAGCAGTCTTCGCGGAATGAACACTGAAGCTTTCTTT	CASSLRGMNTEAFF
TRBJ1-2	-	13	-	TRBV4-1	TGCGCCAGCAGCTGGGACGTAGGGGGTGGCTACACCTTC	CASSWDVGGGYTF
TRBJ1-1	TRBD1	18	-	TRBV11-2	TGTGCCAGCAGCTTATATGTCCCCTTCAGGGGGGTTGACACTGAAGCTTTCTTT	CASSLYVPFRGVDTEAFF
TRBJ2-1	-	14	once	TRBV27	TGTGCCAGCAGGCCCCGGGACGGCTACAATGAGCAGTTCTTC	CASRPRDGYNEQFF
TRBJ2-7	-	14	-	TRBV5-4	TGTGCCAGCAGCTTGGAACCAGGAAGCTACGAGCAGTACTTC	CASSLEPGSYEQYF
TRBJ2-5	-	14	-	TRBV15	TGTGCCACCAGCAGAGGCCCCTACGGGGAGACCCAGTACTTC	CATSRGPYGETQYF
TRBJ1-5	-	12	-	TRBV20-1	TGCAGTTATGCGGAGGGCAATCAGCCCCAGCATTTT	CSYAEGNQPQHF
TRBJ1-1	-	14	-	TRBV5-6	TGTGCCAGCAGGGGGTGGCAACTGAACACTGAAGCTTTCTTT	CASRGWQLNTEAFF
TRBJ1-1	TRBD1	13	-	TRBV24-1	TGTGCCACCAGAGACAGGGACTCCACTGAAGCTTTCTTT	CATRDRDSTEAFF
TRBJ1-2	TRBD1	18	-	TRBV6-1	TGTGCCAGCGACTCCTGGGACAGGGGCCATAGCCGGGACTATGGCTACACCTTC	CASDSWDRGHSRDYGYTF
TRBJ2-1	-	15	-	TRBV20-1	TGCAGTGCTCCTCCTAGGGGGAGCTCCTACAATGAGCAGTTCTTC	CSAPPRGSSYNEQFF
TRBJ2-1	TRBD2	20	-	TRBV11-2	TGTGCCAGCAGCGCGACTAGCGGGAGGGCCTACAGGGCCATCGACAATGAGCAGTTCTTC	CASSATSGRAYRAIDNEQFF
TRBJ2-7	-	15	-	TRBV27	TGTGCCAGCAGTCCCCGGGTCAGCCATGCCTACGAGCAGTACTTC	CASSPRVSHAYEQYF
TRBJ1-1	-	21	-	TRBV9	TGTGCCAGCAGCCCCGTTGGGTCCGTTCATGTGTCTTCCTTAATGAACACTGAAGCTTTCTTT	CASSPVGSVHVSSLMNTEAFF
TRBJ2-1	-	14	-	TRBV12-3/TRBV12-4	TGTGCCAGCAACCCCGGAGCAGGCGACAATGAGCAGTTCTTC	CASNPGAGDNEQFF
TRBJ2-1	TRBD1	15	once	TRBV5-4	TGTGCCAGCAGCCCAAGAGGGACAGGGGGCAATGAGCAGTTCTTC	CASSPRGTGGNEQFF
TRBJ2-3	TRBD1	14	-	TRBV4-1	TGCGCCAGCAGCCAGGGGGACAGGGCCGATACGCAGTATTTT	CASSQGDRADTQYF
TRBJ1-2	-	14	-	TRBV4-1	TGCGCCAGCAGCCAAGTGACGGGGAACTATGGCTACACCTTC	CASSQVTGNYGYTF
TRBJ1-1	TRBD1	15	-	TRBV5-6	TGTGCCAGCAGCTTGTTGGCAGGGGGAAACCCTGAAGCTTTCTTT	CASSLLAGGNPEAFF
TRBJ1-5	-	12	-	TRBV7-9	TGTGCCAGCAGCTTGGCACATGAGCCCCAGCATTTT	CASSLAHEPQHF
TRBJ2-1	TRBD2	15	-	TRBV24-1	TGTGCCACCAGTGACGGGACTAGCTCCTACAATGAGCAGTTCTTC	CATSDGTSSYNEQFF
TRBJ2-2	-	17	-	TRBV5-6	TGTGCCAGCAGCTACGGGGGGCTCGAATGGGGACCCGGGGAGCTGTTTTTT	CASSYGGLEWGPGELFF
TRBJ2-2	-	12	-	TRBV10-2	TGCGCCCGGAGCGATAACACCGGGGAGCTGTTTTTT	CARSDNTGELFF
TRBJ2-7	TRBD1	15	few	TRBV9	TGTGCCAGCAGCGAGAGAGGGACAGGGGGCTCCGAGCAGTACTTC	CASSERGTGGSEQYF
TRBJ1-1	-	14	-	TRBV25-1	TGTGCCAGCAGTGAAGCGGGCAGAAAGGCTGAAGCTTTCTTT	CASSEAGRKAEAFF
TRBJ1-1	-	10	-	TRBV18	TGTGCCAGCCCCTCACCTCACTCTCTCTTT	CASPSPHSLF
TRBJ1-1	-	12	-	TRBV11-3	TGTGCCAGCAGCTTAGATCGGGTCCCGGCTTTCTTT	CASSLDRVPAFF
TRBJ2-1	-	14	-	TRBV5-1	TGCGCCAGCAGCTTGGTTGGGGGTCAGAATGAGCAGTTCTTC	CASSLVGGQNEQFF
TRBJ2-7	-	13	-	TRBV6-6	TGTGCCAGCATACAGGGAGGGGCCAACGAGCAGTACTTC	CASIQGGANEQYF
TRBJ2-7	-	13	-	TRBV19	TGTGCCAGTAGTATAGAGGACAGCTACGAGCAGTACTTC	CASSIEDSYEQYF
TRBJ2-2	-	15	-	TRBV28	TGTGCCAGCAGTTTAGGACAGGGAGGGACCGGGGAGCTGTTTTTT	CASSLGQGGTGELFF
TRBJ2-7	-	16	-	TRBV4-2	TGTGCCAGCAGCTTACGGACTGGCGGGGACGGGGACGAGCAGTACTTC	CASSLRTGGDGDEQYF
TRBJ1-2	TRBD1	13	-	TRBV2	TGTGCCAGCAGAAACGACAGGGCTCATGGCTACACCTTC	CASRNDRAHGYTF
TRBJ2-7	-	13	-	TRBV9	TGTGCCAGCAGCTCGGGTAGGGCCGGCGAGCAGTACTTC	CASSSGRAGEQYF